Detailed here is one TCR beta chain. Its antigen is undetermined. The trim removed 8 bases at V and 0 bases at J, leaving 10 bases unmatched. The germline CDR1 and CDR2 sequences are SEHNR and FQNEAQ (reference sequence). This CDR3 spans 15 amino acids. The data are from a study of cytomegalovirus exposure and HLA in healthy donors. The PCR used 60 Vbeta and 13 Jbeta primers. Generated by immunoSEQ multiplex PCR, the TCRdb table keeps only in-frame clones and is missing some. This table holds 100,000 to 150,000 clones, roughly four fifths found once. Broader study findings: A few V segments could not be told apart, such as TRBV6-2 and TRBV6-3, and were left out.

The sequence came from a woman aged 35 to 49 in good health and CMV-seropositive. Sequencing was performed on PBMCs. V and J are TRBV7-9 and TRBJ2-7, with 7 bases lining up with TRBD2. The CDR3 coding sequence is TGTGCCAGCCTCGGAGCGGGAACCCACTCCTACGAGCAGTACTTC. Translation: CASLGAGTHSYEQYF.